This T cell receptor beta chain is drawn from a study of cytomegalovirus exposure and HLA in healthy donors. The CDR3 length is 16 residues. The V gene's germline CDR1 is SGHRS and CDR2 YFSETQ. With V trimmed by 4 bases and J by 5 bases, 13 bases remained unmatched. The assay was immunoSEQ multiplex PCR, and TCRdb's table has in-frame clones only and misses some. The table has roughly 260,000 clones, 80% to 90% seen once. The chain couples TRBV5-1 to TRBJ2-7; 9 nucleotides align to TRBD1. Sample: PBMCs. This receptor was taken from a man younger than 30 in good health and CMV-seronegative. The CDR3 bases are TGCGCCAGCAGCCCACTCGGGACAGGGACCCCGAACGAGCAGTACTTC. Translated, it gives CASSPLGTGTPNEQYF. The full variable domain, in which reference TRBV5-1 and TRBJ2-7 provide the parts outside the CDR3, is KAGVTQTPRYLIKTRGQQVTLSCSPISGHRSVSWYQQTPGQGLQFLFEYFSETQRNKGNFPGRFSGRQFSNSRSEMNVSTLELGDSALYLCASSPLGTGTPNEQYFGPGTRLTVT.